A selection of T cell receptor beta chains follows, all from one sample in a study of beta chain features in type 1 diabetes. Clones were sequenced by immunoSEQ multiplex PCR, and TCRdb holds only the in-frame ones, with some missing. Here the sample spans 600,000 to 700,000 clones, 9.5% to 15% being singletons. The sequenced sample consisted of naive CD4+ T cells from blood. The receptors here all came from a man aged 30 to 45 with type 1 diabetes. Both conserved end residues are part of each CDR3. A D gene is named only where the DNA matches it firmly. Some rows mark clone size as missing; the rest say once, few, many or name a class of expanded clone.

abundance: few
j_gene: TRBJ1-4
d_gene: .
v_gene: TRBV2
CDR3aa: CASGQGWPNEKLFF
CDR3nt: TGTGCCAGCGGCCAGGGCTGGCCTAATGAAAAACTGTTTTTT

abundance: .
j_gene: TRBJ1-2
d_gene: TRBD1
v_gene: TRBV7-2
CDR3aa: CASSTGAPEGYGYTF
CDR3nt: TGTGCCAGCAGCACAGGGGCTCCCGAGGGCTATGGCTACACCTTC

abundance: few
j_gene: TRBJ2-1
d_gene: TRBD1
v_gene: TRBV7-8
CDR3aa: CASSSDRGNEQFF
CDR3nt: TGTGCCAGCAGCTCTGACAGGGGCAATGAGCAGTTCTTC

abundance: .
j_gene: TRBJ1-2
d_gene: .
v_gene: TRBV29-1
CDR3aa: CSVVKGQGVEGYTF
CDR3nt: TGCAGCGTTGTAAAGGGTCAGGGTGTAGAGGGCTACACCTTC

abundance: few
j_gene: TRBJ2-7
d_gene: .
v_gene: TRBV27
CDR3aa: CASSPSLSGYEQYF
CDR3nt: TGTGCCAGCAGTCCCTCCTTGAGTGGGTACGAGCAGTACTTC

abundance: few
j_gene: TRBJ2-3
d_gene: .
v_gene: TRBV7-2
CDR3aa: CASSLAGYYTDTQYF
CDR3nt: TGTGCCAGCAGCTTAGCAGGCTACTACACAGATACGCAGTATTTT

abundance: .
j_gene: TRBJ2-3
d_gene: TRBD2
v_gene: TRBV7-2
CDR3aa: CASSPLAGASTDTQYF
CDR3nt: TGTGCCAGCAGCCCACTAGCGGGGGCTAGCACAGATACGCAGTATTTT

abundance: few
j_gene: TRBJ2-1
d_gene: .
v_gene: TRBV12-5
CDR3aa: CASGLRTHNEQFF
CDR3nt: TGTGCTAGTGGTTTGCGCACTCACAATGAGCAGTTCTTC

abundance: few
j_gene: TRBJ2-5
d_gene: .
v_gene: TRBV5-1
CDR3aa: CASRADATSQETQYF
CDR3nt: TGCGCCAGCAGGGCCGACGCGACTAGCCAAGAGACCCAGTACTTC

abundance: .
j_gene: TRBJ1-6
d_gene: .
v_gene: TRBV6-6
CDR3aa: CASSYLGEFLHF
CDR3nt: TGTGCCAGCAGTTACCTAGGGGAGTTTCTCCACTTT

abundance: few
j_gene: TRBJ1-3
d_gene: .
v_gene: TRBV7-9
CDR3aa: CASSLLAGNTIYF
CDR3nt: TGTGCCAGCAGCTTACTCGCTGGAAACACCATATATTTT

abundance: few
j_gene: TRBJ2-2
d_gene: .
v_gene: TRBV7-9
CDR3aa: CASSPPTLNTGELFF
CDR3nt: TGTGCCAGCAGCCCCCCGACACTGAACACCGGGGAGCTGTTTTTT

abundance: few
j_gene: TRBJ2-1
d_gene: .
v_gene: TRBV5-4
CDR3aa: CASSPSAGNNEQFF
CDR3nt: TGTGCCAGCAGCCCTTCGGCGGGCAACAATGAGCAGTTCTTC

abundance: few
j_gene: TRBJ2-3
d_gene: .
v_gene: TRBV27
CDR3aa: CASRAGAKYTDTQYF
CDR3nt: TGTGCCAGCCGTGCGGGGGCGAAATACACAGATACGCAGTATTTT

abundance: .
j_gene: TRBJ1-2
d_gene: TRBD1
v_gene: TRBV7-2
CDR3aa: CASSVTGEGSVYGYTF
CDR3nt: TGTGCCAGCAGCGTGACAGGGGAGGGTTCGGTCTATGGCTACACCTTC

abundance: .
j_gene: TRBJ2-5
d_gene: .
v_gene: TRBV18
CDR3aa: CASSPPLETQYF
CDR3nt: TGTGCCAGCTCACCACCCTTGGAGACCCAGTACTTC

abundance: .
j_gene: TRBJ1-5
d_gene: .
v_gene: TRBV6-5
CDR3aa: CASSYSYQSNQPQHF
CDR3nt: TGTGCCAGCAGTTACTCGTACCAGAGCAATCAGCCCCAGCATTTT

abundance: few
j_gene: TRBJ2-1
d_gene: TRBD1
v_gene: TRBV18
CDR3aa: CASSPMGQDYNEQFF
CDR3nt: TGTGCCAGCTCACCAATGGGACAGGACTACAATGAGCAGTTCTTC

abundance: few
j_gene: TRBJ2-1
d_gene: .
v_gene: TRBV6-1
CDR3aa: CASSPGRNEQFF
CDR3nt: TGTGCCAGCAGCCCAGGGCGCAATGAGCAGTTCTTC

abundance: few
j_gene: TRBJ1-4
d_gene: .
v_gene: TRBV19
CDR3aa: CASRARGSANEKLFF
CDR3nt: TGTGCCAGTAGGGCCAGGGGTTCGGCTAATGAAAAACTGTTTTTT

abundance: few
j_gene: TRBJ2-2
d_gene: TRBD1
v_gene: TRBV4-3
CDR3aa: CASSQGPGQGAYTGELFF
CDR3nt: TGCGCCAGCAGCCAAGGGCCAGGACAGGGTGCTTACACCGGGGAGCTGTTTTTT

abundance: few
j_gene: TRBJ2-7
d_gene: .
v_gene: TRBV2
CDR3aa: CASSDNLYSYEQYF
CDR3nt: TGTGCCAGCAGTGATAATCTGTATTCCTACGAGCAGTACTTC

abundance: .
j_gene: TRBJ1-3
d_gene: .
v_gene: TRBV7-2
CDR3aa: CASSWDGLPRSGNTIYF
CDR3nt: TGTGCCAGCAGCTGGGACGGACTGCCTCGCTCTGGAAACACCATATATTTT

abundance: .
j_gene: TRBJ1-1
d_gene: TRBD1
v_gene: TRBV7-3
CDR3aa: CASRAGTGSEAFF
CDR3nt: TGTGCCAGCAGGGCAGGGACAGGTTCTGAAGCTTTCTTT

abundance: .
j_gene: TRBJ1-1
d_gene: .
v_gene: TRBV5-1
CDR3aa: CASRLDSGPEAFF
CDR3nt: TGCGCCAGCAGACTGGACAGCGGCCCTGAAGCTTTCTTT

abundance: .
j_gene: TRBJ1-5
d_gene: TRBD1
v_gene: TRBV7-2
CDR3aa: CASSPQQGTNQPQHF
CDR3nt: TGTGCCAGCAGCCCCCAACAGGGGACCAATCAGCCCCAGCATTTT

abundance: .
j_gene: TRBJ2-4
d_gene: TRBD1
v_gene: TRBV7-2
CDR3aa: CASSSPRDRAKNIQYF
CDR3nt: TGTGCCAGCAGCTCCCCCCGGGACAGGGCGAAAAACATTCAGTACTTC

abundance: .
j_gene: TRBJ1-5
d_gene: .
v_gene: TRBV6-5
CDR3aa: CASRTGSDQPQHF
CDR3nt: TGTGCCAGCAGGACAGGATCCGATCAGCCCCAGCATTTT

abundance: .
j_gene: TRBJ2-7
d_gene: TRBD2
v_gene: TRBV7-9
CDR3aa: CASCETSRSSYEQYF
CDR3nt: TGTGCCAGCTGCGAGACTAGCAGGAGCTCCTACGAGCAGTACTTC

abundance: few
j_gene: TRBJ2-7
d_gene: .
v_gene: TRBV7-8
CDR3aa: CASSFGAGQTYEQYF
CDR3nt: TGTGCCAGCAGCTTCGGTGCGGGACAGACCTACGAGCAGTACTTC

abundance: .
j_gene: TRBJ2-5
d_gene: TRBD1
v_gene: TRBV11-2
CDR3aa: CASSSGQGTKTQYF
CDR3nt: TGTGCCAGCAGCTCCGGACAGGGGACAAAGACCCAGTACTTC

abundance: few
j_gene: TRBJ1-2
d_gene: .
v_gene: TRBV10-3
CDR3aa: CAITLSPDGDGYTF
CDR3nt: TGTGCCATCACCCTTTCGCCCGATGGGGATGGCTACACCTTC

abundance: few
j_gene: TRBJ1-5
d_gene: TRBD1
v_gene: TRBV2
CDR3aa: CASMRTGTKNQPQHF
CDR3nt: TGTGCCAGCATGAGGACAGGGACCAAAAATCAGCCCCAGCATTTT

abundance: .
j_gene: TRBJ1-2
d_gene: .
v_gene: TRBV9
CDR3aa: CASSNGEFSTYTF
CDR3nt: TGTGCCAGCAGCAATGGAGAATTTTCTACCTACACCTTC

abundance: .
j_gene: TRBJ1-1
d_gene: .
v_gene: TRBV6-4
CDR3aa: CASSDSTSGNTEAFF
CDR3nt: TGTGCCAGCAGTGACTCGACTTCAGGGAACACTGAAGCTTTCTTT

abundance: once
j_gene: TRBJ1-6
d_gene: .
v_gene: TRBV7-9
CDR3aa: CASSLQGRNSPLHF
CDR3nt: TGTGCCAGCAGCTTGCAGGGGCGAAATTCACCCCTCCACTTT

abundance: .
j_gene: TRBJ1-3
d_gene: TRBD1
v_gene: TRBV5-1
CDR3aa: CASSGMTGNSGNTIYF
CDR3nt: TGCGCCAGCAGCGGGATGACAGGGAACTCTGGAAACACCATATATTTT

abundance: few
j_gene: TRBJ2-2
d_gene: .
v_gene: TRBV30
CDR3aa: CAWSSRDPTGELFF
CDR3nt: TGTGCCTGGAGTAGCAGGGATCCCACCGGGGAGCTGTTTTTT

abundance: few
j_gene: TRBJ1-2
d_gene: TRBD1
v_gene: TRBV14
CDR3aa: CASSRPGQVIYGYTF
CDR3nt: TGTGCCAGCAGCCGACCGGGACAGGTTATCTATGGCTACACCTTC

abundance: .
j_gene: TRBJ2-7
d_gene: .
v_gene: TRBV7-8
CDR3aa: CASSLALSGRNEQYF
CDR3nt: TGTGCCAGCAGCTTAGCGTTATCGGGGCGGAACGAGCAGTACTTC

abundance: .
j_gene: TRBJ2-7
d_gene: .
v_gene: TRBV11-3
CDR3aa: CASSGEGWYEQYF
CDR3nt: TGTGCCAGCAGCGGCGAGGGGTGGTACGAGCAGTACTTC

abundance: .
j_gene: TRBJ1-1
d_gene: .
v_gene: TRBV5-1
CDR3aa: CASGYGSNTEAFF
CDR3nt: TGCGCCAGCGGGTACGGATCGAACACTGAAGCTTTCTTT

abundance: few
j_gene: TRBJ2-7
d_gene: .
v_gene: TRBV5-1
CDR3aa: CASSWKQGPEQYF
CDR3nt: TGCGCCAGCAGCTGGAAGCAGGGACCCGAGCAGTACTTC

abundance: few
j_gene: TRBJ1-5
d_gene: .
v_gene: TRBV29-1
CDR3aa: CSVEGQDNQPQHF
CDR3nt: TGCAGCGTTGAAGGACAGGACAATCAGCCCCAGCATTTT

abundance: .
j_gene: TRBJ2-1
d_gene: .
v_gene: TRBV7-9
CDR3aa: CASSLVGGNEQFF
CDR3nt: TGTGCCAGCAGCCTGGTAGGGGGCAATGAGCAGTTCTTC

abundance: few
j_gene: TRBJ2-7
d_gene: TRBD1
v_gene: TRBV28
CDR3aa: CASSYDRATYEQYF
CDR3nt: TGTGCCAGCAGTTATGACAGGGCAACCTACGAGCAGTACTTC

abundance: many
j_gene: TRBJ1-1
d_gene: .
v_gene: TRBV18
CDR3aa: CASSPGQDTEAFF
CDR3nt: TGTGCCAGCTCACCAGGGCAGGACACTGAAGCTTTCTTT

abundance: .
j_gene: TRBJ1-1
d_gene: .
v_gene: TRBV9
CDR3aa: CASSARQEANTEAFF
CDR3nt: TGTGCCAGCAGCGCGCGACAGGAGGCCAACACTGAAGCTTTCTTT

abundance: few
j_gene: TRBJ1-4
d_gene: TRBD1
v_gene: TRBV9
CDR3aa: CASSEGVDRPLGKLFF
CDR3nt: TGTGCCAGCAGCGAAGGGGTGGACAGGCCCTTAGGGAAACTGTTTTTT

abundance: few
j_gene: TRBJ1-2
d_gene: TRBD1
v_gene: TRBV27
CDR3aa: CASSLSGTGNGYTF
CDR3nt: TGTGCCAGCAGTTTATCGGGGACAGGGAATGGCTACACCTTC

abundance: .
j_gene: TRBJ2-2
d_gene: .
v_gene: TRBV5-6
CDR3aa: CASSLEGPSTGELFF
CDR3nt: TGTGCCAGCAGCTTGGAGGGGCCGAGCACCGGGGAGCTGTTTTTT

abundance: .
j_gene: TRBJ1-3
d_gene: .
v_gene: TRBV30
CDR3aa: CAYSNTFGNTIYF
CDR3nt: TGTGCCTACTCCAATACCTTTGGAAACACCATATATTTT

abundance: few
j_gene: TRBJ1-1
d_gene: TRBD1
v_gene: TRBV29-1
CDR3aa: CSAGTGGSDTEAFF
CDR3nt: TGCAGCGCCGGGACAGGGGGCTCCGACACTGAAGCTTTCTTT

abundance: .
j_gene: TRBJ2-5
d_gene: TRBD2
v_gene: TRBV9
CDR3aa: CASSVAGGPPETQYF
CDR3nt: TGTGCCAGCAGCGTCGCGGGGGGTCCACCAGAGACCCAGTACTTC

abundance: few
j_gene: TRBJ2-6
d_gene: .
v_gene: TRBV4-2
CDR3aa: CASSQVSGVGANVLTF
CDR3nt: TGTGCCAGCAGCCAAGTTTCAGGGGTTGGGGCCAACGTCCTGACTTTC

abundance: few
j_gene: TRBJ1-1
d_gene: .
v_gene: TRBV5-1
CDR3aa: CASSTDNMNTEAFF
CDR3nt: TGCGCCAGCAGCACCGACAACATGAACACTGAAGCTTTCTTT

abundance: few
j_gene: TRBJ1-4
d_gene: .
v_gene: TRBV19
CDR3aa: CASSWRNNEKLFF
CDR3nt: TGTGCCAGTAGCTGGCGGAATAATGAAAAACTGTTTTTT

abundance: few
j_gene: TRBJ2-5
d_gene: TRBD1
v_gene: TRBV29-1
CDR3aa: CSVRDRDQETQYF
CDR3nt: TGCAGCGTAAGGGACAGGGACCAAGAGACCCAGTACTTC

abundance: .
j_gene: TRBJ1-2
d_gene: .
v_gene: TRBV4-2
CDR3aa: CASSYRTEYGYTF
CDR3nt: TGTGCCAGCAGCTACCGCACGGAGTATGGCTACACCTTC

abundance: .
j_gene: TRBJ2-5
d_gene: .
v_gene: TRBV18
CDR3aa: CASSGDNAQETQYF
CDR3nt: TGTGCCAGCTCCGGGGACAACGCCCAAGAGACCCAGTACTTC